A selection of T cell receptor beta chains follows, all from one sample in a study of shared clonotypes between healthy human individuals. Assay: immunoSEQ multiplex PCR; the TCRdb copy retains only in-frame clones and omits some. In the table there are roughly 1.4 million clones, about 98.5% of which are singletons. Sequencing input: naive CD4+ T cells sorted from blood. These TCRs come from a man in his thirties or forties in good health. Both conserved end residues are part of each CDR3. Fields, in order: J gene, V gene, clone size, CDR3 protein. Size tells how often a clone was seen (once, few, many) or the class of an expanded clone, and some rows leave it out.

>TRBJ2-5|TRBV2|-
CASSLAGGRQETQYF
>TRBJ1-1|TRBV10-1|-
CASSGQLNTEAFF
>TRBJ2-7|TRBV11-2|-
CASSLELAGGYEQYF
>TRBJ1-1|TRBV5-1|-
CASSLAKPNTEAFF
>TRBJ2-1|TRBV7-9|-
CALGLSVEQFF
>TRBJ2-3|TRBV18|few
CASSPLADTQYF
>TRBJ2-3|TRBV25-1|-
CASSASVATDTQYF
>TRBJ2-7|TRBV10-1|-
CASSETPGLAGAYDEQYF
>TRBJ2-1|TRBV10-3|once
CAISEVSRYYNEQFF
>TRBJ2-5|TRBV7-7|once
CASSLATNQETQYF
>TRBJ2-2|TRBV5-1|-
CASSLAGQGNTGELFF
>TRBJ2-2|TRBV5-1|-
CASSLENPGTGELFF
>TRBJ2-3|TRBV18|-
CASSKRTGGARTDTQYF
>TRBJ2-1|TRBV27|-
CATCPGDLYNEQFF
>TRBJ2-7|TRBV4-3|-
CASSQDSRQGTQGAYEQYF
>TRBJ2-2|TRBV5-4|-
CASSHKTTNTGELFF
>TRBJ1-5|TRBV6-6|once
CASSYRGGQPQHF
>TRBJ2-3|TRBV10-2|-
CASSEFGGRRTDTQYF
>TRBJ1-1|TRBV6-1|-
CASREPNRVNTEAFF
>TRBJ2-5|TRBV19|-
CASSTPGGETQYF
>TRBJ2-7|TRBV27|once
CASSLIWDRNHEQYF
>TRBJ2-2|TRBV7-8|-
CASSLGSPRDTGELFF
>TRBJ2-7|TRBV27|-
CASSLLTYEQYF
>TRBJ2-1|TRBV5-1|once
CASSLGGSTYNEQFF
>TRBJ2-3|TRBV19|-
CASRYSFQRPDTQYF
>TRBJ2-1|TRBV6-1|-
CASRLLMGPYNEQFF
>TRBJ2-3|TRBV7-9|-
CASSLAGGADTQYF
>TRBJ2-3|TRBV5-1|-
CASSTGLDPFTDTQYF
>TRBJ2-3|TRBV5-5|-
CASSLAWDTQYF
>TRBJ1-4|TRBV18|-
CASSPVIRGGEKLFF